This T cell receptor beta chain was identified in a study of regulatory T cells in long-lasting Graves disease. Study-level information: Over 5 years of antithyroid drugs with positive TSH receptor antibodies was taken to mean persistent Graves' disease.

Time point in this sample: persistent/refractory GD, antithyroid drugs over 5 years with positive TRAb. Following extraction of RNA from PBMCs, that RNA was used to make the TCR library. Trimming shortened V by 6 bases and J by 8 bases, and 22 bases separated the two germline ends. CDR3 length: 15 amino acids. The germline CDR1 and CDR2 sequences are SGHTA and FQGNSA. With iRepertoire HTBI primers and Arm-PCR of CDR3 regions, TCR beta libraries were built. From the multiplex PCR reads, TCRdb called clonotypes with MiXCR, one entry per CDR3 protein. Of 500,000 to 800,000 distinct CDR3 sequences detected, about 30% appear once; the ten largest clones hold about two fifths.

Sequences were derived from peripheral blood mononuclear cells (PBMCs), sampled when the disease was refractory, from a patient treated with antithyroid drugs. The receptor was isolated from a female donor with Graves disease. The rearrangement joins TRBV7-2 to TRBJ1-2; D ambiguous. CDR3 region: CASRIPGGSRVGYTF. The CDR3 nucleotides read TGTGCCAGCAGGATCCCGGGAGGCTCGCGGGTAGGCTACACCTTC.